Below, 8 T cell receptor beta chains from the same sample are listed, as sequenced in a study of PD-1 blockade in classical Hodgkin lymphoma (dated by TCRdb to about 2020). Library prep was done by the immunoSEQ multiplex PCR assay. The immuneACCESS repertoire file appears here via TCRdb, limited to in-frame rearrangements. These files lack a portion of the clones; in checked studies, under half of the deficit traces to unresolved V genes, and the cause of the others is not known. The sample table records 9,500 to 13,000 clones; about 74% of these occur just once. The leading ten clones occupy 3% to 3.5% of the sample. This specimen's time point label, per the study, means: cycle 4 day 1 (C4D1), after more than 5 weeks of nivolumab. Every trial patient had relapsed following autologous stem cell transplantation, and prior brentuximab vedotin exposure was what differed among cohorts A, B and C. A Miltenyi CD4+ T cell isolation kit was used for magnetic negative selection to purify CD4+ T cells from thawed PBMCs.

The specimen was CD4+ T cells from blood, collected before the fourth cycle of nivolumab. The origin of the receptors is a human donor with classical Hodgkin lymphoma.

The chain uses TRBV18 and TRBJ2-3; D remains ambiguous. Trimming cost V 1 base and J 2 bases, with 4 bases left between them. Germline CDR1 is KGHSH and CDR2 is LQKENI. The CDR3 has 13 amino acids. This CDR3 reads CASSPRPTDTQYF. The CDR3 DNA sequence: TGTGCCAGCTCACCACGGCCCACAGATACGCAGTATTTT.

This chain links TRBV5-1 with TRBJ2-5; tentatively, D is TRBD1 or TRBD2 (6 bases each). The CDR3 contains 16 residues. V was pared by 6 bases and J by 2 bases, with 20 bases between. Germline assignment: CDR1 SGHRS and CDR2 YFSETQ. Here the CDR3 DNA reads TGCGCCAGCAAGTCGGGGGCAGGGCCGAGACAAGAGACCCAGTACTTC. It specifies CASKSGAGPRQETQYF.

The chain employs TRBV2 and TRBJ1-3; D is ambiguous. Germline CDR1 and CDR2: SNHLY and FYNNEI. There are 20 residues in the CDR3. Trimming removed 6 bases at V and 0 bases at J, with 27 bases between. The CDR3 reads CASSDPYSRRTESSGNTIYF. CDR3 nucleotide sequence: TGTGCCAGCAGCGACCCTTATAGCCGCCGTACCGAGAGCTCTGGAAACACCATATATTTT.

The CDR3 is CAISDGAGGGNEQFF. In DNA, the CDR3 is TGTGCCATCAGTGACGGGGCGGGAGGGGGGAATGAGCAGTTCTTC. V and J are TRBV10-3 and TRBJ2-1; 9 bases align to TRBD2. Germline V lookup: CDR1 ENHRY, CDR2 SYGVKD. The length of the CDR3 is 15 residues. V dropped 3 bases and J dropped 7; count of bases not matched to a gene: 7.

The V call is TRBV12-5, the J call TRBJ2-1; 10 bases fit TRBD2. V lost 1 base to trimming and J lost 8 bases; unmatched junction nucleotides: 32. Germline CDR1 LGHNT, CDR2 FRNRAP. This CDR3 has 24 residues. The CDR3 DNA is TGTGCTAGTGGTTTGGACCGACAGGACCTCATTCCTAGCGGGAGTTGGTTTATCTTCGATGAGCAGTTCTTC. As protein: CASGLDRQDLIPSGSWFIFDEQFF. The entire variable domain, with the rest obtained from reference TRBV12-5 and TRBJ2-1, is as follows: DARVTQTPRHKVTEMGQEVTMRCQPILGHNTVFWYRQTMMQGLELLAYFRNRAPLDDSGMPKDRFSAEMPDATLATLKIQPSEPRDSAVYFCASGLDRQDLIPSGSWFIFDEQFFGPGTRLTVL.

The CDR3 sequence: CASSVSSDYNEQFF. DNA for the CDR3: TGTGCCAGCAGCGTCTCGTCGGACTACAATGAGCAGTTCTTC. The gene calls are TRBV7-2 and TRBJ2-1; D ambiguous. In germline, CDR1 is SGHTA, CDR2 FQGNSA. CDR3 size: 14 residues. Trimming pared 5 bases from V and 3 bases from J, leaving 11 bases between.

This rearrangement joins TRBV7-9 to TRBJ1-2; 10 bases agree with TRBD1. The J segment lost 8 bases and the V segment lost 5 bases, leaving 5 bases of the junction unmatched. This CDR3 is 13 amino acids long. Germline loops: CDR1 SEHNR, CDR2 FQNEAQ (reference sequence). The CDR3: CASSTLDRGGYTF. CDR3 coding DNA: TGTGCCAGCAGCACCCTGGACAGGGGGGGCTACACCTTC.

This clone was seen a single time. A junction boundary mismatches the germline segment, possibly from a read error. The chain has TRBV5-1 and TRBJ2-5; the match to TRBD1 covers 7 bases. The CDR3 sequence is 12 residues long. CDR1 is SGHRS, CDR2 YFSETQ, per germline. The CDR3 region has the DNA TGCGCCAGCATGGTGGATGACAGGGCGTTACACTTC. Translation: CASMVDDRALHF.